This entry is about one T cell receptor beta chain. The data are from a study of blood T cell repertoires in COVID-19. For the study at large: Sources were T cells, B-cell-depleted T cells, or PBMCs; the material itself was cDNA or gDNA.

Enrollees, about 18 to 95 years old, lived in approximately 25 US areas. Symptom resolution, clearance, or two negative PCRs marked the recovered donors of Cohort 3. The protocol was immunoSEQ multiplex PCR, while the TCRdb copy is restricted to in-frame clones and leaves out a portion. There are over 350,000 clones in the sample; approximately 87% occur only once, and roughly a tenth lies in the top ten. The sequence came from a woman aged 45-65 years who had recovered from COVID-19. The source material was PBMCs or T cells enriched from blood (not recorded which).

The CDR3 nucleotides are TGTGCCAGTAGTATTTCCCGAGATAGCAATCAGCCCCAGCATTTT. Residues: CASSISRDSNQPQHF. V usage is TRBV19 and J usage is TRBJ1-5; D unresolved. Germline V gene lookup returns CDR1 LNHDA and CDR2 SQIVND (reference sequence). Trimming shortened V by 3 bases and J by 0 bases, and 9 bases separated the two germline ends. The CDR3 covers 15 residues.